This TCR beta chain was identified during a study of T cell repertoires in cytomegalovirus infection. Overall study: It was the public TCR beta signatures that indicated both CMV infection and matching HLA type. Whole-study findings and limits: The ex vivo response was dominated by HLA-C-restricted CMV-specific TCR beta clonotypes.

TCRdb analysed the reads with MiXCR anew, one entry per CDR3 protein. The sample includes about 830,000 distinct CDR3 sequences, approximately 29% of them seen just once. Germline lookup yields CDR1 SGHVS and CDR2 FNYEAQ. V gave up 1 base and J gave up 5 bases, with 14 bases separating them. This CDR3 contains 15 residues. For this clonotype: Its antigen is unidentified.

This chain connects TRBV7-6 to TRBJ1-2; D may be TRBD1 (5 bases). The material sequenced was cultured CD8+ T cells from PBMCs, taken from culture after CMV antigen stimulation. The receptor's source is a human donor in good health (CMV status not recorded). Some clones in this sample may be carry-over from other donors' samples. DNA for the CDR3: TGTGCCAGCAGCTTAGTAGTGGGGGAGCTTTATGGCTACACCTTC. Protein: CASSLVVGELYGYTF.